The present TCR beta chain was sequenced within a study of regulatory T cells in long-lasting Graves disease. This clonotype was detected many times. The antigen remains unidentified. The junction and the germline gene differ at one end; a read error may be behind it. The time point denotes: newly diagnosed GD, antithyroid drugs for less than 3 months. Construction of the TCR library relied on RNA isolated from PBMCs. The CDR3 runs to 15 residues. The germline gives CDR1 SGHRS, CDR2 YFSETQ. The study, taken as a whole, reports: The small sample size may have reduced accuracy. Patients whose Graves' disease persisted exhibited lower TCR diversity than those newly diagnosed.

Through Arm-PCR of CDR3 regions and iRepertoire HTBI primers, TCR beta libraries were built. TCRdb reprocessed the multiplex PCR reads with MiXCR, giving one entry per CDR3 protein. The sample has roughly 610,000 distinct CDR3 sequences, roughly 16% seen once. Separately, the same data were catalogued under a study of T cells in Graves' hyperthyroidism and ophthalmopathy. From that study: Researchers ran a first-round RT-PCR on the TCR CDR3 using the HTBI primer set.

This material consisted of peripheral blood mononuclear cells (PBMCs), taken at new diagnosis, from a patient treated with antithyroid drugs. This sequence originates from a young man with Graves disease. The genes are TRBV5-1 and TRBJ2-3, with 11 bases lining up with TRBD2. CDR3 nucleotide sequence: TGTGCCAGCAGCTTTAGCGGGAGGGCCCCAGATACGCAGTATTTT. Residues: CASSFSGRAPDTQYF.